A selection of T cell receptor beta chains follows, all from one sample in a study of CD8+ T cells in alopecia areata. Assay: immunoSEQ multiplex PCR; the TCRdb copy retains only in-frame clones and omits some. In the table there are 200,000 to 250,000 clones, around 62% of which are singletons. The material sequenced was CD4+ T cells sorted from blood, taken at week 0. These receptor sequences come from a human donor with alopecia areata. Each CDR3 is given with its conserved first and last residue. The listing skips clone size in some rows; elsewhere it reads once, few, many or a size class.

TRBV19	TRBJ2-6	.	CASGRPSGANVLTF
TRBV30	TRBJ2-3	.	CAWSRGQGPDTQYF
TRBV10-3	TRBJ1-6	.	CAIRVDRANSPLHF
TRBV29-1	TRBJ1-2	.	CSVERRQAIGGYTF
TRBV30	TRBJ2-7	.	CAWSARQGDEQYF
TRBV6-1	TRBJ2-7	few	CASSEGPGGPYEQYF
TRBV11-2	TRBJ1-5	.	CASSGGGQPQHF
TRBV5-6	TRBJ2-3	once	CASSLGPGSADTQYF
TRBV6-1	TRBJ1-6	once	CASSEWPGPNSPLHF
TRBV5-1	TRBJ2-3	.	CASSLGLAPTDTQYF
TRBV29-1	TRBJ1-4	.	CSVGDRGGEKLFF
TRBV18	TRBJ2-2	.	CASSPPGTVLTGELFF
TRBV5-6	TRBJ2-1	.	CASSPRLAVYRDNEQFF
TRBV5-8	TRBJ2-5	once	CASSSIPSGYQETQYF
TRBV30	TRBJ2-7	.	CAWSRQGLYEQYF
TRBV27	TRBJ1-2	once	CASSPSQRPYGYTF
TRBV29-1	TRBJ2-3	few	CSVGLLRQGTDTQYF
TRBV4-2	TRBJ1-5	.	CASSQEGTVSNQPQHF
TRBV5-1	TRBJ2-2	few	CASMAANTGELFF
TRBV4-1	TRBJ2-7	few	CASSQSKEGRYEQYF
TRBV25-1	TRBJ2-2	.	CASSEYKGNTGELFF
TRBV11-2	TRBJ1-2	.	CASSPGTESNYGYTF
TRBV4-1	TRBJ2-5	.	CASSHGLAGDGTQYF
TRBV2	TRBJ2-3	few	CASEGDTQYF
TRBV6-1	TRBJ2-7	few	CASSAGFSSYEQYF
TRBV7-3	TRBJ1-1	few	CASSPPPFGGKAEAFF
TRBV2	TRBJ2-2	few	CASRATSLVAGELFF
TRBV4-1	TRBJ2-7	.	CASRQTRRGTYEQYF
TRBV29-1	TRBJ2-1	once	CSVEGQGDEQFF
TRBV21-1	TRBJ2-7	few	CASSKVRTQAYEQYF
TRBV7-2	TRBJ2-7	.	CASSFIRVTEQYF
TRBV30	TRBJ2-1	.	CAWSDRVPYNEQFF
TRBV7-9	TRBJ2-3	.	CASSRGITDTQYF
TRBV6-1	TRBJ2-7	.	CASSPRTGGPYEQYF
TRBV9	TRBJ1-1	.	CASSPKTGLREAFF
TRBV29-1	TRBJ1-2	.	CSVSRLGARYGYTF
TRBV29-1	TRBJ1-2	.	CSVGPDGYGYTF
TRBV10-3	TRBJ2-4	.	CAISDEGKGKNIQYF
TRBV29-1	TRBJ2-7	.	CSVVMDDRPTYEQYF
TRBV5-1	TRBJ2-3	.	CASSLGGPTDTQYF
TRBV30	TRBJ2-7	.	CAWSVGGMQYF
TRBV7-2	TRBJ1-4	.	CAIPLGSTNEKLFF
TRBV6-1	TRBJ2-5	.	CASSDQVGAPSQYF